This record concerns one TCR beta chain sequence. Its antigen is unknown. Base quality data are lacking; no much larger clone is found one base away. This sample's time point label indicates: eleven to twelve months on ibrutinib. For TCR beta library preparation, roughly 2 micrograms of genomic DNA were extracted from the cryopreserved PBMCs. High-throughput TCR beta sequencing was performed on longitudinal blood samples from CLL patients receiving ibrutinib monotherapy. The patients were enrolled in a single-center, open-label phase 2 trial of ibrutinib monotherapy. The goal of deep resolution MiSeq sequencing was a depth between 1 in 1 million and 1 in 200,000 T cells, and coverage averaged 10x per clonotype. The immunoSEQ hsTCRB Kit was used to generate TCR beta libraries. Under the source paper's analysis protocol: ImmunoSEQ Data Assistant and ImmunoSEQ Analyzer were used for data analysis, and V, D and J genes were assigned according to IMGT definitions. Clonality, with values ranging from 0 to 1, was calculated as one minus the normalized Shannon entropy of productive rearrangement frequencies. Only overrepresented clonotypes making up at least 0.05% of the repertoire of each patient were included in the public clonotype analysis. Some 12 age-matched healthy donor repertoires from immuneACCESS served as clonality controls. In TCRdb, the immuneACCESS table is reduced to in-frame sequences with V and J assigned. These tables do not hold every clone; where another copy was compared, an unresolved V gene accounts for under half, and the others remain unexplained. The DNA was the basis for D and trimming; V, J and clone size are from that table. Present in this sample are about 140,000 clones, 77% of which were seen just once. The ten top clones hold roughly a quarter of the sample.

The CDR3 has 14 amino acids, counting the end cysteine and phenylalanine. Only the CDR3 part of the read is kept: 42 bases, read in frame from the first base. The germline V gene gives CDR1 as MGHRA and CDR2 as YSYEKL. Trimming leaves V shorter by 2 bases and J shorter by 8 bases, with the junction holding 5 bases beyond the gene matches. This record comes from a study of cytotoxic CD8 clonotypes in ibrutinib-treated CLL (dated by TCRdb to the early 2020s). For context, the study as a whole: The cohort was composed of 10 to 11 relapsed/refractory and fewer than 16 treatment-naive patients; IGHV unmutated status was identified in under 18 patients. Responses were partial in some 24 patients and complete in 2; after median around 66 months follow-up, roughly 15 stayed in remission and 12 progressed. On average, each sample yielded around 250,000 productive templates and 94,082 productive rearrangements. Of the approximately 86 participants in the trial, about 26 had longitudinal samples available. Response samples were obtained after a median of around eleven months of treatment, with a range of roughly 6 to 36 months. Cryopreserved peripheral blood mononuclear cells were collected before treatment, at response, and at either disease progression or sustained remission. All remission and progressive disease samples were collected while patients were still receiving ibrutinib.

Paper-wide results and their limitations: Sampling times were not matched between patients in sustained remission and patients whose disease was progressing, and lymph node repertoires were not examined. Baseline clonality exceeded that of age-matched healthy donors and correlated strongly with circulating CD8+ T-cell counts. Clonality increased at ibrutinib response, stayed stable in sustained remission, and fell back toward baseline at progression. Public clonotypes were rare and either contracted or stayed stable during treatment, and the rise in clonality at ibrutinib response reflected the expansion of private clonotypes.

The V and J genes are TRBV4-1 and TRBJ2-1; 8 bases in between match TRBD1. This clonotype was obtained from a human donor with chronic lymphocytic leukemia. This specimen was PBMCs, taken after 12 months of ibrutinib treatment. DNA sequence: TGCGCCAGCAGCCAAAGGACAGGGCTGGATGAGCAGTTCTTC. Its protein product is CASSQRTGLDEQFF.